The clone carrying this T cell receptor beta chain was counted many times. Each CDR3 protein is one row after TCRdb ran MiXCR on the 5' RACE reads. This repertoire shows about 35,000 distinct CDR3 sequences, more than 6.5% found once; its top ten account for about 4.5%. Germline CDR1 is MDHEN and CDR2 is SYDVKM. The CDR3 is made up of 17 amino acids. V was clipped by 8 bases and J by 0 bases; unmatched bases: 7. The data belong to a study of neurological immune-mediated disorders. V is TRBV28 and J is TRBJ2-1; TRBD2 agrees at 13 bases. Specimen: PBMCs. This clonotype was sampled from a middle-aged woman in good health. The CDR3 spells CASGGTSGKSSYNEQFF. The CDR3 DNA follows: TGTGCCAGCGGAGGGACTAGCGGGAAGAGCTCCTACAATGAGCAGTTCTTC.